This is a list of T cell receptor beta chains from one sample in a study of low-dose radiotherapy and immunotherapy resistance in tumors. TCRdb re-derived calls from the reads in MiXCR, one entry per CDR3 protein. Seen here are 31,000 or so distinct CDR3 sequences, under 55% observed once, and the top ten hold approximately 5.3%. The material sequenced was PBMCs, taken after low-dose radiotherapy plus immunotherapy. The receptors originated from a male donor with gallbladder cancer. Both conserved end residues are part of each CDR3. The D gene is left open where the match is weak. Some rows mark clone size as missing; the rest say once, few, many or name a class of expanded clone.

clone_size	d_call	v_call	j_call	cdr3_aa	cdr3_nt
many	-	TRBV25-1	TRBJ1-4	CASKGRVNEKLFF	TGTGCCAGCAAGGGACGAGTGAATGAAAAACTGTTTTTT
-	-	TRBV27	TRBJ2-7	CASRTRGQGSYEQYF	TGTGCCAGCCGAACAAGAGGGCAAGGGTCCTACGAGCAGTACTTC
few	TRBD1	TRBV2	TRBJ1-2	CASSKTGLHYGYTF	TGTGCCAGCAGCAAGACAGGGCTGCACTATGGCTACACCTTC
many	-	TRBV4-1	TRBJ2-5	CASSQDKTAQTQYF	TGCGCCAGCAGCCAAGACAAGACCGCGCAGACCCAGTACTTC
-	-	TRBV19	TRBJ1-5	CASSMQIGREQPQHF	TGTGCCAGTAGTATGCAGATCGGGAGGGAGCAGCCCCAGCATTTT
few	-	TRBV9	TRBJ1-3	CASSVGQLGNTIYF	TGTGCCAGCAGCGTGGGGCAACTTGGAAACACCATATATTTT
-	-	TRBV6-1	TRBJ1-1	CASSYSLVGRNTEAFF	TGTGCCAGCAGTTACTCGTTGGTCGGGAGGAACACTGAAGCTTTCTTT
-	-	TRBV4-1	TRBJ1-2	CASSPAQWTTNYGYTF	TGCGCCAGCAGCCCAGCCCAGTGGACAACTAACTATGGCTACACCTTC
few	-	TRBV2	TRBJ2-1	CADRGRSSYNEQFF	TGTGCCGACCGAGGAAGAAGCTCCTACAATGAGCAGTTCTTC
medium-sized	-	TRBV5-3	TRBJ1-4	CASSLDGHPSIF	TGCGCCAGCAGCTTGGATGGGCACCCCTCGATTTTT
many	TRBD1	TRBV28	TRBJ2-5	CASSRQGEETQYF	TGTGCCAGCAGCAGACAGGGGGAAGAGACCCAGTACTTC
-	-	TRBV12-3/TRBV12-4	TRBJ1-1	CASSLSKGRDITTEAFF	TGTGCCAGCAGTTTGTCTAAGGGCCGGGACATAACCACTGAAGCTTTCTTT
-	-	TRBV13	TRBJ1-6	CASSLGSGHYNSPLHF	TGTGCCAGCAGCTTAGGATCGGGACACTATAATTCACCCCTCCACTTT
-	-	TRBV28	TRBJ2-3	CASSLIQPDTDTQYF	TGTGCCAGCAGTTTGATACAGCCGGACACAGATACGCAGTATTTT
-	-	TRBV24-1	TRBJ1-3	CATSPIKTGTGNTIYF	TGTGCCACCAGTCCTATCAAGACGGGGACGGGAAACACCATATATTTT
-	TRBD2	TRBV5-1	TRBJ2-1	CASSLGRLASGRTSYNEQFF	TGCGCCAGCAGCTTGGGGCGGTTGGCTAGCGGGAGGACCTCCTACAATGAGCAGTTCTTC
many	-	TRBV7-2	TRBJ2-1	CASSPQGLEQFF	TGTGCCAGCAGCCCTCAAGGCCTAGAGCAGTTCTTC
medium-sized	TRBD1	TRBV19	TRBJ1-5	CASSTSHRGPPQPQHF	TGTGCCAGTAGTACCTCCCACAGGGGCCCCCCTCAGCCCCAGCATTTT
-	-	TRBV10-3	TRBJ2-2	CAISDEDYQTGELFFFFF	-
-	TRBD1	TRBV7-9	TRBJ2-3	CASSLTGENTQYF	TGTGCCAGCAGCTTGACAGGGGAAAATACGCAGTATTTT
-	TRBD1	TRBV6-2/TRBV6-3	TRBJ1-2	CASSDSGGLGYGYTF	TGTGCCAGCAGTGACTCAGGGGGGCTGGGGTATGGCTACACCTTC
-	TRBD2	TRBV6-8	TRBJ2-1	CASSYRVAGHNEQFF	TGTGCCAGCAGTTACAGGGTAGCGGGGCACAATGAGCAGTTCTTC
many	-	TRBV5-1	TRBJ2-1	CASSPNWNEQFF	TGCGCCAGCAGCCCTAACTGGAATGAGCAGTTCTTC
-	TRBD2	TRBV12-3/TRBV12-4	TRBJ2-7	CASSLRNWGLAGSQLYEQYF	TGTGCCAGCAGTTTAAGGAATTGGGGACTAGCGGGGTCCCAACTCTACGAGCAGTACTTC
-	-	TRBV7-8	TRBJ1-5	CASSSTQSQPQHF	TGTGCCAGCAGTTCAACTCAGTCACAGCCCCAGCATTTT
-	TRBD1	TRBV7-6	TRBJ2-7	CASSLQGDYEQYF	TGTGCCAGCAGCCTCCAGGGGGATTACGAGCAGTACTTC